This T cell receptor beta chain comes out of a study of blood T cell repertoires in COVID-19. In the study overall: T cells, B-cell-depleted T cells, or PBMCs provided the cDNA or gDNA that served as material.

As originally analysed: It was from reference gene primer amplification that nucleated cell counts were estimated. Method: immunoSEQ multiplex PCR; TCRdb's copy keeps in-frame clones and lacks some. V, J and clone size are those of that table, while D and trimming were read from the DNA. The profile shows about 110,000 clones, about 90% of them singletons. This CDR3 has 15 amino acids. Trimming stripped 0 bases from V and 0 bases from J, with 9 bases between. CDR1 GTSNPN and CDR2 SVGIG come from the germline V gene (reference sequence). Specimen: peripheral blood. This receptor was identified in a human donor in a cohort sampled during active COVID-19. The gene calls are TRBV30 and TRBJ2-1; tentative D call: TRBD2 (5 bases). CDR3 amino acids: CAWSVRGSSYNEQFF. For the CDR3, the DNA is TGTGCCTGGAGTGTACGTGGGAGCTCCTACAATGAGCAGTTCTTC.